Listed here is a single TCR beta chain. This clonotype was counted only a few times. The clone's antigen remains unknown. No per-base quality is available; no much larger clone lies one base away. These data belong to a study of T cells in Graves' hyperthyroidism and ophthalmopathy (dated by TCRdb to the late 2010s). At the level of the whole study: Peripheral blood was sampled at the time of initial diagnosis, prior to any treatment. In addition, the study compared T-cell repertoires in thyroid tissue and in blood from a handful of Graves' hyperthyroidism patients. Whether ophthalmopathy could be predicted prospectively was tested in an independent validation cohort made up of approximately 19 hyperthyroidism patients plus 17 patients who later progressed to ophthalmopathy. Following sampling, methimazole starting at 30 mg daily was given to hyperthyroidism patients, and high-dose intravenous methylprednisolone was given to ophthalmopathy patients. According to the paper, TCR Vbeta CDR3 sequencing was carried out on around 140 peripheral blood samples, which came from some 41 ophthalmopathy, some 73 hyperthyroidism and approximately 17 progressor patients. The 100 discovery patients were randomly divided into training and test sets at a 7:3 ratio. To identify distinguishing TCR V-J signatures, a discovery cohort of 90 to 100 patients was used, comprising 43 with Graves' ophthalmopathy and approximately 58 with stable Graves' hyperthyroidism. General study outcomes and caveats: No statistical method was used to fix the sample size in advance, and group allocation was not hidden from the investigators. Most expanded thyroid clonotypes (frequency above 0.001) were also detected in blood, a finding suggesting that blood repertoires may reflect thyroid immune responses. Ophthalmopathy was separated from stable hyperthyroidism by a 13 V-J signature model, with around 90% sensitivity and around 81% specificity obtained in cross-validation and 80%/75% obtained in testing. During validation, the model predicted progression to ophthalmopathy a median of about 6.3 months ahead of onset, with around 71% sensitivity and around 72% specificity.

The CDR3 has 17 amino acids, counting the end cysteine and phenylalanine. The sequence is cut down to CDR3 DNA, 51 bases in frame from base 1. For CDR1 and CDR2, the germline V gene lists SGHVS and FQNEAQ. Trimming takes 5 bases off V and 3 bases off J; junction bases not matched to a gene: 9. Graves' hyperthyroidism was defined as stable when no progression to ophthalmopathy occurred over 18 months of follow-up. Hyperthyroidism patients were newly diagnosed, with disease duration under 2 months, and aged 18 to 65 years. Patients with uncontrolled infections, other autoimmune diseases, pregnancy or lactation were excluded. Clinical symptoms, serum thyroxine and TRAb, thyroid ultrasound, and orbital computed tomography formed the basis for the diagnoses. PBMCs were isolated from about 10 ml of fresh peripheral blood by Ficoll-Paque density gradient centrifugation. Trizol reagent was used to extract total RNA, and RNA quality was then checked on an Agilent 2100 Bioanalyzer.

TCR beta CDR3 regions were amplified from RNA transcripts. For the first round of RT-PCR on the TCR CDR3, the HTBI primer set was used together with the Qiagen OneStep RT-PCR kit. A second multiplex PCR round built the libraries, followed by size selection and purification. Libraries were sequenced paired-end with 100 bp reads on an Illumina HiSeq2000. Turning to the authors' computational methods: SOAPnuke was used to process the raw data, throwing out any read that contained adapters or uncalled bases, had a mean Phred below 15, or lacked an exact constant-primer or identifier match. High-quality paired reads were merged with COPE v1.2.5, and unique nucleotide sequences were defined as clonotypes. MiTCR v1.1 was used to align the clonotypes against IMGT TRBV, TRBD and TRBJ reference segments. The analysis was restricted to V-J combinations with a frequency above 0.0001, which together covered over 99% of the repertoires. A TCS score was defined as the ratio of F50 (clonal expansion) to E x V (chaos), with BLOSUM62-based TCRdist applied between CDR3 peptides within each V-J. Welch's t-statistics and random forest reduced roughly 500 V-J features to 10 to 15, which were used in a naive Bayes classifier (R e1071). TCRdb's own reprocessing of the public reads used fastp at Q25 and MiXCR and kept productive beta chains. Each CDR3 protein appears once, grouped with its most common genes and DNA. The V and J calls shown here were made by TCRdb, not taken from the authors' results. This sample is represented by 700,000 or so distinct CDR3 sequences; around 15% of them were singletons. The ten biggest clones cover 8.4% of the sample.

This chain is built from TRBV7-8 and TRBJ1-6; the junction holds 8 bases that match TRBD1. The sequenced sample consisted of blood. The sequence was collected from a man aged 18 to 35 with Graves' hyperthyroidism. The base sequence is TGTGCCAGCAGCAGGACAGGGTCAGTGGGCTATAATTCACCCCTCCACTTT. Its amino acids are CASSRTGSVGYNSPLHF.